The 17 T cell receptor beta chains in this list originate from one sample, sequenced in a study of shared clonotypes between healthy human individuals. TCRdb's table, derived via immunoSEQ multiplex PCR, lists solely in-frame clones and lacks some. This table has about half a million clones, around 80% appearing once. Source material: PBMCs. The receptors originated from a woman between 40 and 55 years old in good health. Some clones in this sample may be carry-over from other donors' samples.

The V gene is TRBV5-1, the J gene TRBJ2-7, with 9 bases lining up with TRBD1. V lost 5 bases and J lost 7; bases outside the gene matches: 4. CDR3 length: 12 residues. CDR1 and CDR2 (germline): SGHRS, YFSETQ. The CDR3 nucleotides read TGCGCCAGCAGTTACAGGGGGCAGGAGCAGTACTTC. Residues: CASSYRGQEQYF. The variable domain in full, with the rest retrieved from reference TRBV5-1 and TRBJ2-7, is KAGVTQTPRYLIKTRGQQVTLSCSPISGHRSVSWYQQTPGQGLQFLFEYFSETQRNKGNFPGRFSGRQFSNSRSEMNVSTLELGDSALYLCASSYRGQEQYFGPGTRLTVT.

CDR3 region: CASSLAAADMNTEAFF. The CDR3 bases are TGTGCCAGCAGCTTAGCGGCAGCGGATATGAACACTGAAGCTTTCTTT. The chain has TRBV7-2 and TRBJ1-1; no clear D gene. V dropped 0 bases and J dropped 0 bases, with 11 bases sitting between them. Germline-derived CDR1 and CDR2 are SGHTA and FQGNSA. CDR3 size: 16 residues.

The chain carries TRBV19 and TRBJ1-5; 9 nucleotides agree with TRBD1. Trimming at V came to 3 bases and at J to 2 bases, leaving 8 bases not matched to a gene. The germline V gene has CDR1 LNHDA and CDR2 SQIVND (reference sequence). The CDR3 covers 17 residues. Here the CDR3 reads CASSIPRDRAGNQPQHF. The CDR3, as DNA: TGTGCCAGTAGTATCCCCCGGGACAGGGCCGGCAATCAGCCCCAGCATTTT.

The chain has TRBV2 and TRBJ2-2, with a possible D match to TRBD2 (5 bases). CDR1 and CDR2 from the germline V gene are SNHLY and FYNNEI. This CDR3 region has 14 residues. Trimming removed 4 bases at V and 5 bases at J, with 11 bases between. This chain's CDR3 is CASSVWTETGELFF. CDR3 nucleotide sequence: TGTGCCAGCAGTGTTTGGACTGAAACCGGGGAGCTGTTTTTT.

With regard to this clone: Relative to the germline gene, one junction end is altered; a read error may explain this. The chain employs TRBV6-5 and TRBJ2-7, with D possibly called TRBD1 or TRBD2 (5 bases each). Germline CDR1 and CDR2: MNHEY and SVGAGI. This CDR3 region has 15 residues. The CDR3 coding sequence is TGTGCCAGCAGTTCCCACGGGACCGGGTCCTCCGAGCAGTACTTC. It specifies CASSSHGTGSSEQYF.

This clone was counted a single time. This chain links TRBV6-4 with TRBJ2-1, with D uncertain. CDR1 and CDR2 from the germline V gene are MRHNA and SNTAGT. The CDR3 runs to 15 residues. Between the trimmed V and J ends, which lost 3 bases and 0 bases, there was a span of 9 bases. CDR3 protein: CASSEEEGSYNEQFF. In DNA form, the CDR3 reads TGTGCCAGCAGTGAAGAGGAAGGCTCCTACAATGAGCAGTTCTTC.

This chain connects TRBV19 to TRBJ2-4; the match to TRBD1 covers 7 bases. Germline V gene lookup returns CDR1 LNHDA and CDR2 SQIVND (reference sequence). With 4 bases clipped from V and 4 bases from J, the junction kept 7 bases outside the gene matches. The CDR3 runs 15 residues. CDR3 amino acids: CASSKGQRNKNIQYF. Written as DNA, the CDR3 is TGTGCCAGTAGTAAGGGACAGAGGAATAAAAACATTCAGTACTTC.

The CDR3 protein is CSVEAQETQYF. For the CDR3, the DNA is TGCAGCGTAGAGGCGCAAGAGACCCAGTACTTC. The J gene is TRBJ2-5, the V gene TRBV29-1; D ambiguous. Germline CDR1 SQVTM, CDR2 ANQGSEA. This CDR3 has 11 residues. V was clipped by 6 bases and J by 2 bases, with 7 bases between them.

The chain combines TRBV2 with TRBJ1-4, with 8 nucleotides matching TRBD1. CDR1 and CDR2 (germline): SNHLY, FYNNEI. The CDR3 consists of 15 residues. The trim removed 2 bases at V and 6 bases at J, leaving 5 bases unmatched. The CDR3 DNA is TGTGCCAGCAGTGAATTGACAGGGGTACATGAAAAACTGTTTTTT. Translating it yields CASSELTGVHEKLFF.

The chain is built from TRBV6-1 and TRBJ2-1, with 10 positions matching TRBD1. The J segment lost 7 bases and the V segment lost 0 bases, leaving 3 bases of the junction unmatched. The CDR3 runs 15 residues. Germline CDR1 and CDR2: MNHNS and SASEGT. The CDR3: CASSEAGQGTNEQFF. CDR3 sequence (DNA): TGTGCCAGCAGTGAAGCGGGACAGGGGACAAATGAGCAGTTCTTC.

J is TRBJ2-1 and V is TRBV7-6, with D hard to call. This CDR3 region has 16 residues. Germline lookup yields CDR1 SGHVS and CDR2 FNYEAQ. Trimming cost V 1 base and J 0 bases, with 10 bases left between them. The DNA for the CDR3 is TGTGCCAGCAGCTTAGAGGCCTGGTCCTCCTACAATGAGCAGTTCTTC. It translates to CASSLEAWSSYNEQFF. Using reference TRBV7-6 and TRBJ2-1 for the parts outside the CDR3, the full variable domain is GAGVSQSPRYKVTKRGQDVALRCDPISGHVSLYWYRQALGQGPEFLTYFNYEAQQDKSGLPNDRFSAERPEGSISTLTIQRTEQRDSAMYRCASSLEAWSSYNEQFFGPGTRLTVL.

The chain has TRBV7-2 and TRBJ1-1, with D unclear. The CDR3 is made up of 13 amino acids. Trimming took 5 bases from V and 3 from J, leaving 10 bases between them. CDR1 is SGHTA and CDR2 is FQGNSA in the germline V gene. Here the CDR3 DNA reads TGTGCCAGCAGCAAAGGACGGTACACTGAAGCTTTCTTT. Translating it yields CASSKGRYTEAFF.

V gene TRBV27 combines with J gene TRBJ2-7; D possibly corresponds to TRBD2 (5 bases). V lost 6 bases and J 6 bases, leaving 21 bases between the germline ends. CDR1 is MNHEY and CDR2 is SMNVEV in the germline V gene (reference sequence). The CDR3 totals 15 residues. This CDR3 reads CASSPRLREWGEQYF. The CDR3 DNA reads as TGTGCCAGCAGCCCACGATTAAGGGAGTGGGGCGAGCAGTACTTC.

This sequence joins TRBV28 and TRBJ1-4; D might be TRBD1 (6 bases). This CDR3 is 15 amino acids long. CDR1 is MDHEN and CDR2 is SYDVKM in the germline V gene. V was shortened by 6 bases and J by 7 bases, with 18 bases between the two germline ends. CDR3 DNA sequence: TGTGCCAGCAGCCCCTCAGGGGTCTCGGTTGAAAAACTGTTTTTT. Translating it yields CASSPSGVSVEKLFF. The full variable domain, its missing parts supplied by reference TRBV28 and TRBJ1-4, is DVKVTQSSRYLVKRTGEKVFLECVQDMDHENMFWYRQDPGLGLRLIYFSYDVKMKEKGDIPEGYSVSREKKERFSLILESASTNQTSMYLCASSPSGVSVEKLFFGSGTQLSVL.

With respect to this clone: Additional DNA sequences in this sample encode the identical CDR3. This rearrangement joins TRBV10-3 to TRBJ2-3; 8 positions match TRBD1. The V gene's germline CDR1 is ENHRY and CDR2 SYGVKD. This CDR3 spans 15 amino acids. The trim removed 6 bases at V and 2 bases at J, leaving 7 bases unmatched. CDR3 sequence: CAISQTGAPTDTQYF. For the CDR3, the DNA is TGTGCCATCAGCCAGACAGGGGCCCCCACAGATACGCAGTATTTT.

The CDR3 nucleotides read TGTGCCAGCAGTGCCAGACCCGGTTCAGCCCACGAGCAGTACTTC. Its protein product is CASSARPGSAHEQYF. V is TRBV6-4 and J is TRBJ2-5; unclear D gene. Gene TRBJ2-7 matches the end of the DNA better, so the J call may be wrong. Looked up from germline, CDR1 is MRHNA and CDR2 is SNTAGT. The CDR3 extends over 15 amino acids.

The rearrangement joins TRBV6-1 to TRBJ1-4, with 7 bases fitting TRBD1. Losses at the gene ends were 7 bases for V and 7 bases for J; bases not matched to a gene: 9. The germline CDR1 and CDR2 sequences are MNHNS and SASEGT. The CDR3 has 14 amino acids. CDR3 in DNA: TGTGCCAGCAAAAACAGGGGCCCGGGTGAAAAACTGTTTTTT. Translation: CASKNRGPGEKLFF.